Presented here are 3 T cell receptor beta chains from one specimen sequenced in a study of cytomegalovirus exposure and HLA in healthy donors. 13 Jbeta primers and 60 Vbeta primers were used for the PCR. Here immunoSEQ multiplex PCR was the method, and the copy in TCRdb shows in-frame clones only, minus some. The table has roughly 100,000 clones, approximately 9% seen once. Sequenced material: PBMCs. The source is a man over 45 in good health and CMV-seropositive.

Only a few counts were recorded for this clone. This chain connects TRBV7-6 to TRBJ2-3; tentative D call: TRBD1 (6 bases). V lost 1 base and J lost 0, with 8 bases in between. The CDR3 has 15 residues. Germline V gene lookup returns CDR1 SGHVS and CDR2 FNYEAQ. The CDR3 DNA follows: TGTGCCAGCAGCTTAGGGACAGTTAGCACAGATACGCAGTATTTT. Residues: CASSLGTVSTDTQYF.

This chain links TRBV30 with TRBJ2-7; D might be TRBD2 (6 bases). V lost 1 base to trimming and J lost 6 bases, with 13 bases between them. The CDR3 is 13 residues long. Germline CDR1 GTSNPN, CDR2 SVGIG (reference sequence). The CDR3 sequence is CAWSGGGNREQYF. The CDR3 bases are TGTGCCTGGAGTGGGGGCGGGAATCGCGAGCAGTACTTC.

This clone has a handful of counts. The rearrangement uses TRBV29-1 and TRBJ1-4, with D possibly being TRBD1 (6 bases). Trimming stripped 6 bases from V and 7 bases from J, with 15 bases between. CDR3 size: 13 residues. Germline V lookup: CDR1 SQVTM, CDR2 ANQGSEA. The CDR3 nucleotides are TGCAGCGTCAGGCGGGGGCAGGGTGAAAAACTGTTTTTT. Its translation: CSVRRGQGEKLFF.